These 9 T cell receptor beta chains share one sample of origin, sequenced in a study of blood T cell repertoires in COVID-19. TCRdb's table, derived via immunoSEQ multiplex PCR, lists solely in-frame clones and lacks some. The sample records about 150,000 clones, approximately 82% being singletons. The material sequenced was peripheral blood. The receptors originated from a woman aged 50 to 60 with acute or convalescent COVID-19.

This chain links TRBV6-1 with TRBJ2-1; 8 bases match TRBD2. Germline loops: CDR1 MNHNS, CDR2 SASEGT. The V and J ends lost 4 bases and 0 bases, in that order; junction bases with no gene match: 5. This CDR3 region has 16 residues. CDR3 sequence: CASSGLRGDSYNEQFF. The CDR3 DNA reads as TGTGCCAGCAGTGGACTGCGGGGGGACTCCTACAATGAGCAGTTCTTC.

V and J are TRBV4-2 and TRBJ2-7, with TRBD1 identical over 9 bases. J lost 7 bases, V lost 1 base, and 8 bases had no gene match. Looked up from germline, CDR1 is LGHNA and CDR2 is YNFKEQ. This CDR3 region has 15 residues. This CDR3 is CASSQAGTGSGEQYF. CDR3 bases: TGTGCCAGCAGCCAAGCCGGGACAGGGTCGGGGGAGCAGTACTTC.

This chain links TRBV6-6 with TRBJ2-3, with TRBD2 matching 9 bases. Looked up from germline, CDR1 is MNHNY and CDR2 is SVGAGI (reference sequence). The CDR3 has 16 residues. Germline trimming cut 5 bases from V and 0 bases from J; bases unmatched to any gene: 6. The CDR3 loop reads CASSRRSGGSTDTQYF. Here the CDR3 DNA reads TGTGCCAGCAGTCGTCGAAGCGGGGGGAGCACAGATACGCAGTATTTT.

This chain uses TRBV2 with TRBJ1-2; unclear D gene. The CDR3 loop spans 12 amino acids. Trimming removed 0 bases at V and 4 bases at J, with 3 bases between. Germline CDR1 reads SNHLY; CDR2 reads FYNNEI. The CDR3 nucleotides are TGTGCCAGCAGTGAAGCCCGCTATGGCTACACCTTC. Its translation is CASSEARYGYTF.

V usage is TRBV18 and J usage is TRBJ2-5; TRBD1 agrees at 9 bases. Losses at the gene ends were 4 bases for V and 2 bases for J; bases not matched to a gene: 5. The CDR3 runs 15 residues. Germline V gene sequence: CDR1 KGHSH, CDR2 LQKENI. The CDR3 is CASSRGTGLQETQYF. CDR3 nucleotide sequence: TGTGCCAGCTCACGAGGGACAGGGTTACAAGAGACCCAGTACTTC.

J is TRBJ1-2 and V is TRBV7-8; 7 nucleotides agree with TRBD1. Germline loops: CDR1 SGHVS, CDR2 FQNEAQ. With V trimmed by 3 bases and J by 5 bases, 9 bases remained unmatched. There are 15 residues in the CDR3. Here the CDR3 DNA reads TGTGCCAGCAGCTTTGATGGAGACAGGGCTTATGGCTACACCTTC. It codes for CASSFDGDRAYGYTF. The complete variable domain, with remaining parts taken from reference TRBV7-8 and TRBJ1-2, reads GAGVSQSPRYKVAKRGQDVALRCDPISGHVSLFWYQQALGQGPEFLTYFQNEAQLDKSGLPSDRFFAERPEGSVSTLKIQRTQQEDSAVYLCASSFDGDRAYGYTFGSGTRLTVV.

The rearrangement joins TRBV29-1 to TRBJ1-5; D might be TRBD1 (5 bases). Per germline, CDR1 SQVTM and CDR2 ANQGSEA. Trimming pared 4 bases from V and 1 base from J, leaving 14 bases between. The length of the CDR3 is 15 residues. This CDR3 is CSVGGWGGSNQPQHF. The DNA for the CDR3 is TGCAGCGTTGGAGGTTGGGGGGGGAGCAATCAGCCCCAGCATTTT.

The V gene is TRBV6-5, the J gene TRBJ2-5, with 8 bases aligning to TRBD2. Trimming removed 0 bases from V and 5 bases from J; junction bases left unmatched: 8. Germline V gene data show CDR1 as MNHEY and CDR2 as SVGAGI. This CDR3 has 16 amino acids. CDR3 amino acids: CASSYSIGGGIETQYF. Written as DNA, the CDR3 is TGTGCCAGCAGTTACTCGATCGGGGGGGGAATCGAGACCCAGTACTTC.

The V call is TRBV27, the J call TRBJ1-2; 7 positions match TRBD1. The CDR3 spans 15 residues. V lost 5 bases to trimming and J lost 3 bases; unmatched junction nucleotides: 9. CDR1 MNHEY and CDR2 SMNVEV come from the germline V gene (reference sequence). DNA of the CDR3: TGTGCCAGCAGTCCAACGGACAGGCTGGACTATGGCTACACCTTC. The encoded protein is CASSPTDRLDYGYTF.